These T cell receptor beta chains were read from a single sample in a study of CD8 T cells in ankylosing spondylitis. TCRdb reprocessed the 5' RACE reads via MiXCR and lists one record per CDR3 protein. The sample includes about 240,000 distinct CDR3 sequences, approximately 8.4% of them seen just once. Sequencing was performed on blood, either unsorted or a sorted T cell fraction (not recorded which). Receptor source: a female donor with ankylosing spondylitis or in good health (not recorded which). CDR3s include the opening cysteine and the closing phenylalanine or tryptophan. A D gene is named only where the DNA matches it firmly. The size entry is marked missing in some rows and otherwise reads once, few, many or a size class.

size,J,length,D,V,CDR3,DNA
many,TRBJ2-7,16,NA,TRBV28,CASRTEGNPSSYEQYF,TGTGCCAGCAGAACTGAAGGGAATCCTAGCTCCTACGAGCAGTACTTC
many,TRBJ1-2,14,NA,TRBV12-3/TRBV12-4,CASSLVQVPSGYTF,TGTGCCAGCAGTTTAGTGCAGGTCCCTAGTGGCTACACCTTC
NA,TRBJ2-5,15,NA,TRBV10-3,CAISELGGMDETQCF,TGTGCCATCAGTGAATTAGGGGGTATGGACGAGACCCAGTGCTTC
many,TRBJ1-2,12,NA,TRBV6-1,CASSEGTYGYTF,TGTGCCAGCAGTGAAGGAACCTATGGCTACACCTTC
many,TRBJ2-3,15,TRBD2,TRBV6-1,CASSGLGTSGDTQYF,TGTGCCAGCAGTGGATTAGGGACTAGTGGAGATACGCAGTATTTT
many,TRBJ2-7,16,NA,TRBV3-1,CASSQNPPGAPYEQYF,TGTGCCAGCAGCCAAAACCCTCCGGGGGCCCCCTACGAGCAGTACTTC
many,TRBJ2-3,13,NA,TRBV5-1,CASSLGAGDTQYF,TGCGCCAGCAGCTTGGGGGCCGGGGATACGCAGTATTTT
many,TRBJ2-7,16,NA,TRBV12-3/TRBV12-4,CASSLWATRSSYEQYF,TGTGCCAGCAGTTTATGGGCTACCAGGAGCTCCTACGAGCAGTACTTC
few,TRBJ1-2,16,NA,TRBV7-9,CASSLTGPNLHYGYTF,TGTGCCAGCAGCTTGACGGGTCCGAATCTTCACTATGGCTACACCTTC
many,TRBJ2-7,12,TRBD2,TRBV6-1,CASSEGEGEQYF,TGTGCCAGCAGTGAAGGGGAGGGCGAGCAGTACTTC
many,TRBJ1-1,15,NA,TRBV3-1,CASSQDPGLNTEAFF,TGTGCCAGCAGCCAAGACCCAGGCTTGAACACTGAAGCTTTCTTT
many,TRBJ2-7,15,TRBD2,TRBV25-1,CASSESGGFSYEQYF,TGTGCCAGCAGTGAATCCGGGGGGTTCTCCTACGAGCAGTACTTC
many,TRBJ2-4,15,NA,TRBV5-6,CASSRTPGAKNIQYF,TGTGCCAGCAGCCGAACCCCAGGGGCCAAAAACATTCAGTACTTC
many,TRBJ1-1,16,NA,TRBV7-2,CASSFPPRQRNTEAFF,TGTGCCAGCAGCTTCCCCCCTCGACAGCGGAACACTGAAGCTTTCTTT
NA,TRBJ2-1,16,TRBD2,TRBV7-2,CASSLGGGRFHNEQFF,TGTGCCAGCAGCTTAGGGGGCGGGAGGTTCCACAATGAGCAGTTCTTC
many,TRBJ2-3,15,NA,TRBV29-1,CSVEDGVRGTDTQYF,TGCAGCGTTGAAGACGGGGTTCGCGGGACAGATACGCAGTATTTT
many,TRBJ2-1,15,NA,TRBV5-1,CASSSGGASYNEQFF,TGCGCCAGCAGCTCCGGGGGCGCCTCCTACAATGAGCAGTTCTTC
few,TRBJ2-3,14,NA,TRBV7-9,CASSYGGRTDTQYF,TGTGCCAGCAGCTACGGAGGACGTACAGATACGCAGTATTTT
many,TRBJ1-2,13,NA,TRBV14,CASSPLQDTGYTF,TGTGCCAGCAGCCCTTTACAGGATACTGGCTACACCTTC
many,TRBJ1-5,13,NA,TRBV3-1,CASSQEVNQPQHF,TGTGCCAGCAGCCAAGAGGTCAATCAGCCCCAGCATTTT
NA,TRBJ2-2,16,NA,TRBV7-2,CASNSYGQRRGRELFF,TGTGCCAGCAACTCCTACGGACAGAGGCGCGGAAGGGAGCTGTTTTTT
many,TRBJ2-7,15,TRBD1,TRBV12-3/TRBV12-4,CASRPTGTGSYEQYF,TGTGCCAGCAGGCCGACAGGGACGGGCTCCTACGAGCAGTACTTC
many,TRBJ2-1,14,TRBD2,TRBV30,CAWTSGRAYNEQFF,TGTGCCTGGACTAGCGGGAGGGCCTACAATGAGCAGTTCTTC
many,TRBJ1-4,14,NA,TRBV5-6,CASTTLTTNEKLFF,TGTGCCAGCACTACTTTAACAACTAATGAAAAACTGTTTTTT